The subject of this entry is one TCR beta chain. The data were obtained in a study of blood T cell repertoires in COVID-19. Study summary: The analysed material was cDNA or gDNA that came from T cells, B-cell-depleted T cells, or PBMCs.

The germline gives CDR1 SNHLY, CDR2 FYNNEI. With V trimmed by 3 bases and J by 0 bases, 3 bases remained unmatched. The CDR3 contains 17 residues. Sequencing was performed with immunoSEQ multiplex PCR; in TCRdb, only in-frame clones are kept and a portion is missing. The sample has approximately 140,000 clones; more than 70% are singletons. The chain has TRBV2 and TRBJ1-4; TRBD1 matches 11 bases. The origin of this receptor is a human donor in a cohort sampled during active COVID-19. The sample was peripheral blood. The CDR3 DNA sequence: TGTGCCAGCAGTGATCCGGGACAGGGGGCAACTAATGAAAAACTGTTTTTT. Its translation: CASSDPGQGATNEKLFF.